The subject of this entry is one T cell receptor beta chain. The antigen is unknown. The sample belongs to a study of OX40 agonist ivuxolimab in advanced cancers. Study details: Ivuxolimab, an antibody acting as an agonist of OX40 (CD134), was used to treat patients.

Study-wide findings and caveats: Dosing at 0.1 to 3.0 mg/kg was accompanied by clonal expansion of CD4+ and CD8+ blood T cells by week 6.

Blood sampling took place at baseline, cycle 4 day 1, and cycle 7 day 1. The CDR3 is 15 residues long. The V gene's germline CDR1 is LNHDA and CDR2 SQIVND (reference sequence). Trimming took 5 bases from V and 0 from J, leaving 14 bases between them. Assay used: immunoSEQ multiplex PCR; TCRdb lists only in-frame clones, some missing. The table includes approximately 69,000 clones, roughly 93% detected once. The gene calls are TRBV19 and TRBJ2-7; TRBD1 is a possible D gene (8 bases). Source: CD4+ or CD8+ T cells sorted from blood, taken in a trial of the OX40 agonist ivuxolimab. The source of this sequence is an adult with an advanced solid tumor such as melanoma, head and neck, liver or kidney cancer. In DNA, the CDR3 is TGTGCCAGTAGTGTACAGGGGGGGAACTCCTACGAGCAGTACTTC. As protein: CASSVQGGNSYEQYF.